Given below is one T cell receptor (beta chain) in context. As yet, its antigen is unknown. CD4+CD45RO+CD25- cells were isolated as memory CD4+ T cells. The CDR3 has 15 amino acids. Germline V lookup: CDR1 SGDLS, CDR2 YYNGEE. V lost 4 bases and J lost 3, with 16 bases in between. After constant-region reverse-primer amplification, full-length variable regions underwent semi-nested PCR with Nested Universal Primer A. TCRdb re-derived calls from the 5' RACE reads in MiXCR, one entry per CDR3 protein. The table records about 42,000 distinct CDR3 sequences, 25% to 35% of them present only once. General study findings and limits: Tumor memory CD4+ T cell TCR gene usage was found to cluster with blood and lymph node memory CD4+ cells and with lymph node naive CD4+ cells. Greatest tumor Treg TCR overlap was with tumor naive CD4+ cells.

The receptor comes from a female donor with breast cancer. The sample taken for sequencing was tumor-infiltrating memory CD4+ T cells sorted from the breast tumor. Sample subset: memory CD4+ T cells, CD4+CD45RO+CD25-. The chain is built from TRBV9 and TRBJ1-1; the D gene is possibly TRBD1 (6 bases). CDR3 coding DNA: TGTGCCAGCAGCCGTGGGGGGGCGGGGGACACTGAAGCTTTCTTT. Protein: CASSRGGAGDTEAFF.